Included here is one T cell receptor (beta chain) sequence, with context. The data are from a study of blood T cell repertoires in COVID-19. V shed 6 bases and J 2 bases; nucleotides not matched to a gene: 3. Germline CDR1 reads SEHNR; CDR2 reads FQNEAQ (reference sequence). There are 15 residues in the CDR3. The assay was immunoSEQ multiplex PCR, and TCRdb's table has in-frame clones only and misses some. The table includes 150,000 to 200,000 clones, 70% to 90% detected once. The sequence derives from a man aged 40-49 years who had recovered from COVID-19. The genes are TRBV7-9 and TRBJ2-2; the match to TRBD1 covers 10 bases. The sequenced material came from PBMCs or T cells enriched from blood (not recorded which). The CDR3 region has the DNA TGTGCCAGCAGGGTGACAGGGGGCAACACCGGGGAGCTGTTTTTT. It yields the protein CASRVTGGNTGELFF. The full variable domain, completed using reference TRBV7-9 and TRBJ2-2, is DTGVSQNPRHKITKRGQNVTFRCDPISEHNRLYWYRQTLGQGPEFLTYFQNEAQLEKSRLLSDRFSAERPKGSFSTLEIQRTEQGDSAMYLCASRVTGGNTGELFFGEGSRLTVL.